This TCR beta chain was sequenced during a study of Ad26.COV2.S vaccination and SARS-CoV-2 variants. Notes on the study in general: Measures of TCR breadth and depth may have fallen short of total T cell responses.

CDR1 is SEHNR and CDR2 is FQNEAQ in the germline V gene (reference sequence). The CDR3 consists of 15 residues. The V gene end was trimmed by 3 bases and the J gene end by 5 bases; junction bases not matched to a gene: 7. Repertoires were generated with immunoSEQ multiplex PCR, while TCRdb's copy carries only in-frame clones and drops some. The table lists 350,000 to 450,000 clones, about 91% of them singletons. This clone was picked up a small number of times. As yet, its antigen is unknown. This clonotype was sampled from a human donor who had recovered from COVID-19. The gene calls are TRBV7-9 and TRBJ2-7; 10 bases align to TRBD2. The starting material was peripheral blood, obtained after recovery from COVID-19. CDR3 loop: CASSFQRGGLDEQYF. For the CDR3, the DNA is TGTGCCAGCAGCTTCCAGCGGGGGGGCCTTGACGAGCAGTACTTC.